Listed below are T cell receptor beta chains from one sample, sequenced in a study of shared clonotypes between healthy human individuals. Sequenced by immunoSEQ multiplex PCR; TCRdb stores in-frame clones only, minus some. The repertoire holds under 750,000 clones, with 72% as singletons. Sequencing was performed on memory CD4+ T cells sorted from blood. All receptors derive from a woman in her twenties or thirties in good health. Both conserved end residues are part of each CDR3. D genes are given only for firm matches. Clone size appears in some rows only: once, few, many, or a class for an expanded clone.

D gene,J gene,V gene,clone size,CDR3 protein,CDR3 DNA
.,TRBJ2-1,TRBV21-1,.,CASSPPRPVGPDNEQFF,TGTGCCAGCAGCCCTCCCCGTCCGGTCGGCCCCGACAATGAGCAGTTCTTC
.,TRBJ1-2,TRBV28,.,CASSPVRNYGYTF,TGTGCCAGCAGTCCTGTCAGAAACTATGGCTACACCTTC
.,TRBJ1-4,TRBV18,.,CASSAGSRGEKLFF,TGTGCCAGCTCGGCCGGGTCCAGGGGCGAAAAACTGTTTTTT
.,TRBJ1-4,TRBV6-5,once,CASSPPEEKLFF,TGTGCCAGCAGCCCCCCTGAAGAAAAACTGTTTTTT
TRBD2,TRBJ2-1,TRBV19,.,CASSRGLALYNEQFF,TGTGCCAGTAGCCGAGGACTAGCTCTCTACAATGAGCAGTTCTTC
.,TRBJ1-5,TRBV7-9,.,CASSSGVQPQHF,TGTGCCAGCAGCTCAGGGGTTCAGCCCCAGCATTTT
.,TRBJ1-2,TRBV19,.,CASRRGDGYTF,TGTGCCAGTAGGAGGGGGGATGGCTACACCTTC
TRBD1,TRBJ2-1,TRBV5-1,.,CASSLGDRDAGEQFF,TGCGCCAGCAGCTTGGGGGACAGGGATGCTGGTGAGCAGTTCTTC
.,TRBJ1-1,TRBV18,.,CASSPPGPTYQLNTEAFF,TGTGCCAGCTCACCCCCGGGACCCACCTATCAGTTGAACACTGAAGCTTTCTTT
.,TRBJ2-7,TRBV5-1,.,CASSLAGYGRSTSYEQYF,TGCGCCAGCAGCTTGGCCGGGTACGGGAGAAGCACCTCCTACGAGCAGTACTTC
TRBD2,TRBJ2-2,TRBV29-1,many,CSVGLAGPGELFF,TGCAGCGTTGGACTAGCGGGACCCGGGGAGCTGTTTTTT
TRBD2,TRBJ2-7,TRBV29-1,.,CSVEIAGGPVYEQYF,TGCAGCGTTGAAATAGCGGGAGGGCCAGTCTACGAGCAGTACTTC
TRBD2,TRBJ2-1,TRBV6-5,.,CASSYGSSGTSTEQFF,TGTGCCAGCAGTTACGGCTCCTCCGGGACTAGCACTGAGCAGTTCTTC
.,TRBJ1-1,TRBV15,.,CATSRDGGGGEAFF,TGTGCCACCAGCAGAGATGGAGGGGGTGGTGAAGCTTTCTTT
.,TRBJ2-6,TRBV7-2,.,CASRDGGANVLTF,TGTGCCAGCAGGGATGGGGGTGCCAACGTCCTGACTTTC
.,TRBJ2-7,TRBV6-5,few,CASSEKGSTYEQYF,TGTGCCAGCAGTGAGAAAGGTTCGACCTACGAGCAGTACTTC
.,TRBJ1-5,TRBV28,.,CASTSPLSQPQHF,TGTGCCAGCACCTCCCCCCTTAGTCAGCCCCAGCATTTT
TRBD2,TRBJ2-1,TRBV12-5,.,CASGPGLADNEQFF,TGTGCTAGTGGTCCGGGACTAGCGGACAATGAGCAGTTCTTC
.,TRBJ1-3,TRBV16,few,CASSQSAWEDTIYF,TGTGCCAGCAGCCAATCGGCATGGGAGGACACCATATATTTT
.,TRBJ2-7,TRBV5-1,.,CASSLAVGRYEQYF,TGCGCCAGCAGCTTGGCCGTAGGGCGGTACGAGCAGTACTTC
.,TRBJ2-3,TRBV7-9,.,CASSLLGGGTDTQYF,TGTGCCAGCAGCTTATTAGGGGGAGGGACAGATACGCAGTATTTT
.,TRBJ1-2,TRBV27,.,CASSPTGGNGYTF,TGTGCCAGCAGTCCCACCGGGGGAAATGGCTACACCTTC
.,TRBJ1-5,TRBV5-5,.,CASSLRGQAGNQPQHF,TGTGCCAGCAGCTTGAGAGGCCAGGCGGGAAATCAGCCCCAGCATTTT
TRBD1,TRBJ2-5,TRBV9,.,CASSPQGGGKTQYF,TGTGCCAGCAGCCCACAGGGGGGAGGAAAGACCCAGTACTTC
.,TRBJ1-1,TRBV6-5,.,CASREWSTEAFF,TGTGCCAGCAGAGAATGGAGCACTGAAGCTTTCTTT
.,TRBJ1-2,TRBV7-9,.,CASSLDGGGGYTF,TGTGCCAGCAGCTTAGATGGGGGCGGAGGCTACACCTTC
TRBD2,TRBJ2-7,TRBV13,.,CASSPQREAPYEQYF,TGTGCCAGCAGCCCCCAGCGGGAGGCCCCCTACGAGCAGTACTTC
TRBD1,TRBJ1-3,TRBV19,.,CASSKSRDRGSGNTIYF,TGTGCCAGTAGTAAGTCCCGCGACAGGGGCTCTGGAAACACCATATATTTT
.,TRBJ2-5,TRBV5-6,.,CASSLGTGRVQTQYF,TGTGCCAGCAGCTTGGGTACAGGGAGGGTTCAGACCCAGTACTTC
.,TRBJ2-3,TRBV7-6,.,CASSRTPGDADTQYF,TGTGCCAGCAGCCGGACGCCAGGGGACGCAGATACGCAGTATTTT
.,TRBJ2-7,TRBV18,.,CASSPLGGTRSPYEQYF,TGTGCCAGCTCACCACTGGGGGGCACTAGGTCCCCCTACGAGCAGTACTTC
.,TRBJ2-5,TRBV21-1,.,CASSKDVDKGIQETQYF,TGTGCCAGCAGCAAAGACGTCGACAAGGGGATACAAGAGACCCAGTACTTC
.,TRBJ1-5,TRBV6-1,once,CASSDYRRRPNQPQHF,TGTGCCAGCAGTGACTACCGACGGAGACCTAATCAGCCCCAGCATTTT
.,TRBJ2-3,TRBV4-2,.,CASSQVRGNTDTQYF,TGTGCCAGCAGCCAAGTCCGGGGCAACACAGATACGCAGTATTTT
.,TRBJ2-7,TRBV28,.,CASSITSPLEQYF,TGTGCCAGCAGCATCACATCTCCCCTCGAGCAGTACTTC
.,TRBJ1-5,TRBV19,.,CASMGQTTGQPQHF,TGTGCCAGTATGGGGCAGACGACAGGTCAGCCCCAGCATTTT
TRBD1,TRBJ2-7,TRBV4-1,once,CASSPAGRGLSDEQYF,TGCGCCAGCAGCCCTGCGGGCAGGGGGCTCTCGGATGAGCAGTACTTC
.,TRBJ2-3,TRBV11-3,.,CASSLAGSGTDTQYF,TGTGCCAGCAGCTTAGCAGGGTCCGGCACAGATACGCAGTATTTT
TRBD2,TRBJ2-7,TRBV9,.,CASSPRREALEQYF,TGTGCCAGCAGCCCCCGACGGGAGGCTCTCGAGCAGTACTTC
.,TRBJ2-7,TRBV9,few,CASSVGPHTAYEQYF,TGTGCCAGCAGCGTAGGCCCCCACACTGCCTACGAGCAGTACTTC
TRBD2,TRBJ2-7,TRBV7-6,.,CASKKTSGVLDEQYF,TGTGCCAGTAAGAAGACTAGCGGAGTCCTCGACGAGCAGTACTTC
.,TRBJ2-5,TRBV28,.,CASIPKVTGYHDWYQETQYF,TGTGCCAGCATCCCGAAGGTCACAGGATACCACGATTGGTACCAAGAGACCCAGTACTTC
TRBD2,TRBJ2-1,TRBV29-1,few,CSSRQTSGSGEQFF,TGCAGCTCCAGACAGACTAGCGGGAGTGGCGAGCAGTTCTTC
TRBD2,TRBJ2-7,TRBV7-6,.,CASSLLAGVGEQYF,TGTGCCAGCAGCTTACTAGCGGGAGTAGGGGAGCAGTACTTC